The present TCR beta chain was sequenced within a study of CD8+CD57+ T cells in acquired aplastic anemia. Across the whole study: Sorted CD4+ and CD8+ cells yielded about 2.9 ug of DNA on average.

Genomic DNA templated the TCR beta VDJ and CDR3 profiling. Each CDR3 protein is one row after TCRdb ran MiXCR on the reads. The sample shows over 250,000 distinct CDR3 sequences, 56% of them seen only once. Study conclusions and caveats: Simpson's diversity of CD8+ cells was not significantly different in patients compared with controls.

This CDR3 has 17 amino acids. Germline-derived CDR1 and CDR2 are SGHVS and FNYEAQ. Trimming pared 1 base from V and 7 bases from J, leaving 17 bases between. Patients who underwent sequencing had shown CD8+CD57+ cell expansion by flow cytometry. Patients, without exception, had severe acquired aplastic anemia. With respect to this clonotype: Its antigen is unidentified.

The V call is TRBV7-6, the J call TRBJ1-6; D might be TRBD1 (5 bases). The TCR sequence derives from a human donor with aplastic anemia. The sample taken for sequencing was sorted CD4+, CD8+, or CD8+CD57+ T cells (not recorded which) from PBMCs. The CDR3 sequence is CASSLGGGRVANSPLHF. In DNA, the CDR3 is TGTGCCAGCAGCTTAGGCGGGGGAAGGGTGGCAAATTCACCCCTCCACTTT.